This TCR beta chain was recovered during a study of CD8 T cells in ankylosing spondylitis (dated by TCRdb to between 2016 and 2019). With respect to the entire study: To find TCR variants linked to disease, the study profiled T cell receptor beta repertoires in ankylosing spondylitis patients and healthy donors. The full study cohort comprised 25 or so ankylosing spondylitis patients and roughly 110 healthy donors. Peripheral blood samples were taken, and synovial fluid was additionally collected from ankylosing spondylitis patients. Overall study results and their limits: A TCR beta motif made up of seven or eight highly homologous amino acid variants appeared to be characteristic of blood from ankylosing spondylitis patients. The disease-linked clones had a CD8+ phenotype and were found at relatively low frequencies in peripheral blood. According to the report, matched synovial fluid samples from ankylosing spondylitis patients were significantly enriched for the disease-linked clones. Some motif variants had previously been reported in the synovial fluid and blood of reactive arthritis patients, which suggests shared mechanisms of disease initiation.

Sequencing was carried out with an Illumina HiSeq 2500. Quantitative 5'-RACE with molecular barcodes was used to prepare TCR beta libraries. The original methods were these. Disease-linked TCR variants were identified with a new computational method built on a probabilistic model of VDJ rearrangement. TCRdb applied fastp at Q25 and MiXCR to the public reads, then kept only in-frame beta chains. One record per CDR3 amino acid sequence lists the most common genes and DNA. The V and J calls were determined by TCRdb, not by the authors. Across this sample there are almost 45,000 distinct CDR3 sequences, with approximately 11% seen only once. The top ten clonotypes cover about 1.4% of the sample. This clonotype was observed at least ten times. The specificity of this receptor is unknown. No base quality information exists; no much larger clone differs at one position. Including the terminal cysteine and phenylalanine, the CDR3 comprises 12 residues. The sequence is cut down to CDR3 DNA, 36 bases in frame from base 1. Trimming removed 1 base from V and 6 bases from J, leaving 6 bases between the germline ends. The CDR1 and CDR2 encoded by the germline V gene (reference sequence) are LNHNV and YYDKDF.

The source is a male donor with ankylosing spondylitis or in good health (not recorded which). The sample consisted of blood, either unsorted or a sorted T cell fraction (not recorded which). The V and J segments used are TRBV15 and TRBJ2-5; no D gene is confidently identified. The CDR3 here reads CATSRVGQTQYF. In nucleotides, the sequence is TGTGCCACCAGCAGAGTCGGCCAGACCCAGTACTTC.